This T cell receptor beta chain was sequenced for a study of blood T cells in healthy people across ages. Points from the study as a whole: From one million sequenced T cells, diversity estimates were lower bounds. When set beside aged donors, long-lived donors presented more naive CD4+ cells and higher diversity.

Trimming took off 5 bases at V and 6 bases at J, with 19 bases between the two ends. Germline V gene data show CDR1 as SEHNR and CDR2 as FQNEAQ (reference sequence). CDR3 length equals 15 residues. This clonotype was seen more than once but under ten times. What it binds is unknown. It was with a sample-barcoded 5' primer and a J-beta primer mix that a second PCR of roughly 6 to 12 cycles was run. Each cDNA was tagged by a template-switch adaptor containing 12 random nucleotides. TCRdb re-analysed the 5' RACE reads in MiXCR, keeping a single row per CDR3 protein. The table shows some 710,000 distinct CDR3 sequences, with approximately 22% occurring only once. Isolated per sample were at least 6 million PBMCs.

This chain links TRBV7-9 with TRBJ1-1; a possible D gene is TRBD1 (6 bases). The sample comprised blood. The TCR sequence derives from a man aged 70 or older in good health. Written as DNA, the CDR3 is TGTGCCAGCAGCGATCACAGGGAATACCGGGCTGAAGCTTTCTTT. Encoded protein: CASSDHREYRAEAFF.